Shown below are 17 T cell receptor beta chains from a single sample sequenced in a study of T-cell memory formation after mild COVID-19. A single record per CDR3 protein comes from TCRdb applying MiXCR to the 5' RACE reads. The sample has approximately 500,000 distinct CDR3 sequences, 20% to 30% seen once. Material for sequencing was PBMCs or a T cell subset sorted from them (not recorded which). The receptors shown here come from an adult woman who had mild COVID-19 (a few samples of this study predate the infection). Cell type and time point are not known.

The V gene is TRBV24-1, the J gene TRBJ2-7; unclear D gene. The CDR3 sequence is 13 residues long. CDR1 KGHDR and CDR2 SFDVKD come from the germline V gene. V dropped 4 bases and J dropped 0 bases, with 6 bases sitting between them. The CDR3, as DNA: TGTGCCACCAGTGACCTGAACTCCTACGAGCAGTACTTC. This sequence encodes CATSDLNSYEQYF.

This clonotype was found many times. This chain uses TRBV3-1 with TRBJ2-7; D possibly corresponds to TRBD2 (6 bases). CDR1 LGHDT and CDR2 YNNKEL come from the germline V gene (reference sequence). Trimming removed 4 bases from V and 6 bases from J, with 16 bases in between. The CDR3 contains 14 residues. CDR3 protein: CASSRLVTFGEQYF. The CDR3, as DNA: TGTGCCAGCAGCCGACTAGTCACCTTCGGCGAGCAGTACTTC.

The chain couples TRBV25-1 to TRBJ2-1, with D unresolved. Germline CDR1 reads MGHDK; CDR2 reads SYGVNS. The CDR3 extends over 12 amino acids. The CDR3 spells CVAKGSRNEQFF. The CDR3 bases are TGTGTCGCGAAGGGTTCGAGGAATGAGCAGTTCTTC. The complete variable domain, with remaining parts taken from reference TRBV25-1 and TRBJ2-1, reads EADIYQTPRYLVIGTGKKITLECSQTMGHDKMYWYQQDPGMELHLIHYSYGVNSTEKGDLSSESTVSRIRTEHFPLTLESARPSHTSQYLCVAKGSRNEQFFGPGTRLTVL.

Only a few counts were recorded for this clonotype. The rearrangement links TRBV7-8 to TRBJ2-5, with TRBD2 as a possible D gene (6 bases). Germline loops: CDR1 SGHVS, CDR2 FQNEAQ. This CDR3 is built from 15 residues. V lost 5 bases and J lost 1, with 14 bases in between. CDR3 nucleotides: TGTGCCAGCAGCCCGGGGACTTTTCCCCAAGAGACCCAGTACTTC. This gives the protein CASSPGTFPQETQYF.

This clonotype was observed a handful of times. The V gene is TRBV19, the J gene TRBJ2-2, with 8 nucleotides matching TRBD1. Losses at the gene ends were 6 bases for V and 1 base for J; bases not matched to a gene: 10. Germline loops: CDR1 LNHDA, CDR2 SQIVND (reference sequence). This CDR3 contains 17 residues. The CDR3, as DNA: TGTGCCAGTAGGAGTTATGCCGGGACAGGGAACACCGGGGAGCTGTTTTTT. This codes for CASRSYAGTGNTGELFF.

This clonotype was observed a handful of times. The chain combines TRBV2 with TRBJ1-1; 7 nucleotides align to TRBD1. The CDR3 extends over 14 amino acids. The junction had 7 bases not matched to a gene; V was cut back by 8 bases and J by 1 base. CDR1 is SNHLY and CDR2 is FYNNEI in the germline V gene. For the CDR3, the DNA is TGTGCCAGCGGAGAACAGGGGCGGAACACTGAAGCTTTCTTT. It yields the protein CASGEQGRNTEAFF. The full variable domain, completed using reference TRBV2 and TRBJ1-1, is EPEVTQTPSHQVTQMGQEVILRCVPISNHLYFYWYRQILGQKVEFLVSFYNNEISEKSEIFDDQFSVERPDGSNFTLKIRSTKLEDSAMYFCASGEQGRNTEAFFGQGTRLTVV.

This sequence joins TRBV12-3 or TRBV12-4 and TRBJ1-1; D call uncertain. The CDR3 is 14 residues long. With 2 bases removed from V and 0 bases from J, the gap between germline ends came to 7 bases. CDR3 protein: CASSLNRLNTEAFF. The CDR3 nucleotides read TGTGCCAGCAGTTTAAACAGACTGAACACTGAAGCTTTCTTT.

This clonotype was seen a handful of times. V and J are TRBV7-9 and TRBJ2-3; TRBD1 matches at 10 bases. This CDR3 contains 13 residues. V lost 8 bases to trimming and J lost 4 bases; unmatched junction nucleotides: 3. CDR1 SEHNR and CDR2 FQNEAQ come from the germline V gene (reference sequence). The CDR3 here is CASRDRGPDTQYF. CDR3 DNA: TGTGCCAGCCGGGACAGGGGCCCAGATACGCAGTATTTT.

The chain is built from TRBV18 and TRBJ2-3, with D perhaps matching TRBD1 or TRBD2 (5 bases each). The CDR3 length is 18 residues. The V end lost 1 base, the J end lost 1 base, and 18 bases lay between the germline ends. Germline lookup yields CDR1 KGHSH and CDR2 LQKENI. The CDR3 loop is CASSPLKTPGTRTDTQYF. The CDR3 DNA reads TGTGCCAGCTCACCACTGAAGACCCCAGGGACCCGCACAGATACGCAGTATTTT.

CDR3 coding DNA: TGCAGTGCTGTCCGGGACAGGGGCCTCTACGAGCAGTACTTC. Translation gives CSAVRDRGLYEQYF. The J gene is TRBJ2-7, the V gene TRBV20-1; TRBD1 matches at 10 bases. CDR1 and CDR2 (germline): DFQATT, SNEGSKA (reference sequence). CDR3 size: 14 residues. The trim removed 5 bases at V and 3 bases at J, leaving 7 bases unmatched.

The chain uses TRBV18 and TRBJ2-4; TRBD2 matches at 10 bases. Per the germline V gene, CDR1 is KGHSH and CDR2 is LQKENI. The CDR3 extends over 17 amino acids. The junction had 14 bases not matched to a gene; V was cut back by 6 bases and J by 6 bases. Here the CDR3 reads CASSALAGEGFANIQYF. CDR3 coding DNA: TGTGCCAGCTCGGCTCTAGCGGGGGAAGGTTTCGCAAACATTCAGTACTTC.

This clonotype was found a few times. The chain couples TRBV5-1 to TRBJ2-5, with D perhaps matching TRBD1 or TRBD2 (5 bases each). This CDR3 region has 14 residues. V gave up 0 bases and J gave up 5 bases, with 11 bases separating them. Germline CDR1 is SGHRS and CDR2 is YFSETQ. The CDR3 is CASSLGTEGETQYF. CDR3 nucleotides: TGCGCCAGCAGCTTGGGGACTGAGGGGGAGACCCAGTACTTC.

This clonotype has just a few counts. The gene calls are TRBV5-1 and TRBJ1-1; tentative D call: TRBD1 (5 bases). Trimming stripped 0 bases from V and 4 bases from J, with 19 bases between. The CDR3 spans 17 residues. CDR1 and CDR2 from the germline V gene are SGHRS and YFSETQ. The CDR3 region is CASSLGDSNPVGTEAFF. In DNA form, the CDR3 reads TGCGCCAGCAGCTTGGGGGACTCCAACCCAGTCGGCACTGAAGCTTTCTTT.

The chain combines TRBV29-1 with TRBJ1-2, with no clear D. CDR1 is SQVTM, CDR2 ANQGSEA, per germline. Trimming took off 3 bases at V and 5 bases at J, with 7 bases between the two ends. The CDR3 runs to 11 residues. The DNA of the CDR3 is TGCAGCGTTGAGAGTGGTTATGGCTACACCTTC. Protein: CSVESGYGYTF.

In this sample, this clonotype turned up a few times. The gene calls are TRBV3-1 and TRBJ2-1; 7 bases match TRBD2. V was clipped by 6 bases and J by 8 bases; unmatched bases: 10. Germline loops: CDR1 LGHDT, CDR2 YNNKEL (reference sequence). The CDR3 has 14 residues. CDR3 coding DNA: TGTGCCAGCAGTTTCGGGGGGTCCTCGGATGAGCAGTTCTTC. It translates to CASSFGGSSDEQFF.

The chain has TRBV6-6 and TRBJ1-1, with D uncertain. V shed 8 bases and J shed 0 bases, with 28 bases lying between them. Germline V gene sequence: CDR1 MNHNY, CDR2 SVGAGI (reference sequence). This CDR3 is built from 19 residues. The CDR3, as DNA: TGTGCCAGCCGACTCCATTGGGCGGATAGCGAGAGATTGAACACTGAAGCTTTCTTT. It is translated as CASRLHWADSERLNTEAFF.

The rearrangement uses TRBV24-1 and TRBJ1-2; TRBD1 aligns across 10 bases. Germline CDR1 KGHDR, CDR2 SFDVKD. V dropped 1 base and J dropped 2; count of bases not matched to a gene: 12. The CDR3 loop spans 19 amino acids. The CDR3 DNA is TGTGCCACCAGTGATTTCTCCCGGGACAGGGGTGATTTAAACTATGGCTACACCTTC. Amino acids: CATSDFSRDRGDLNYGYTF.